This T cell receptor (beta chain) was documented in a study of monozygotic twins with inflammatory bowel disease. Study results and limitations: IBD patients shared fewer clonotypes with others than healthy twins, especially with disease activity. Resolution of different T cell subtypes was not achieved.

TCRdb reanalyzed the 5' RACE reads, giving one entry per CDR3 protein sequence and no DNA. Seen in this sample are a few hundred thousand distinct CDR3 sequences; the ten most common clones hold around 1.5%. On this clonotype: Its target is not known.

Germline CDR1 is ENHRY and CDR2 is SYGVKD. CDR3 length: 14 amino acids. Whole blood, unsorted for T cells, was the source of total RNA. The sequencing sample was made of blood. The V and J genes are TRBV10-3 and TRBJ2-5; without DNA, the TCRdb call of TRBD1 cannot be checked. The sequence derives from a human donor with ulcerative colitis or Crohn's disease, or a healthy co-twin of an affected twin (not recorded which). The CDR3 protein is CAIRKSVTEETQYF.